This note documents a single T cell receptor (beta chain) sequence. Its target is not known. This record belongs to a study of cytomegalovirus exposure and HLA in healthy donors. Study results and caveats: That first-cohort TCR clusters tended to co-occur in the 120 or so validation repertoires was found in a later analysis. Some public TCRs appeared in many individuals, while most sequences were rare. Accounts indicate the classifier identified cytomegalovirus status with strong specificity and sensitivity.

The V gene's germline CDR1 is SEHNR and CDR2 FQNEAQ (reference sequence). CDR3 length equals 13 residues. Unmatched junction bases numbered 4, after V lost 4 bases and J lost 8 bases. The protocol was immunoSEQ multiplex PCR, while the TCRdb copy is restricted to in-frame clones and leaves out a portion. Among around 200,000 clones listed, 80% to 85% were seen once. The sample taken for sequencing was PBMCs. The chain combines TRBV7-9 with TRBJ2-1; TRBD1 matches 8 bases. The sequence derives from a young woman in good health and CMV-seropositive. DNA of the CDR3: TGTGCCAGCAGCTATTCAGGGGGCGATGAGCAGTTCTTC. This gives the protein CASSYSGGDEQFF.